This entry describes one T cell receptor beta chain. This specimen belongs to a study of cytomegalovirus exposure and HLA in healthy donors. Study context: Among the 370 or so donors who were genotyped, about 86% fell in the genetic ancestry cluster that is associated with self-reported Caucasian donors.

Primers included in the PCR were 60 Vbeta and 13 Jbeta primers. Method: immunoSEQ multiplex PCR; TCRdb's copy keeps in-frame clones and lacks some. The table lists around 210,000 clones, 70% to 90% of them singletons. While unrecorded immune exposures were likely, the donors were nominally healthy when sampled. V was clipped by 0 bases and J by 3 bases, with 6 bases between them. The CDR3 contains 13 residues. Germline values: CDR1 SGDLS, CDR2 YYNGEE. The TCR sequence derives from a girl aged 2-15 years in good health and CMV-seronegative. V gene TRBV9 combines with J gene TRBJ1-1, with D unresolved. Source material: PBMCs. The CDR3 DNA follows: TGTGCCAGCAGCGTAGGAGTGGACACTGAAGCTTTCTTT. Protein product: CASSVGVDTEAFF.